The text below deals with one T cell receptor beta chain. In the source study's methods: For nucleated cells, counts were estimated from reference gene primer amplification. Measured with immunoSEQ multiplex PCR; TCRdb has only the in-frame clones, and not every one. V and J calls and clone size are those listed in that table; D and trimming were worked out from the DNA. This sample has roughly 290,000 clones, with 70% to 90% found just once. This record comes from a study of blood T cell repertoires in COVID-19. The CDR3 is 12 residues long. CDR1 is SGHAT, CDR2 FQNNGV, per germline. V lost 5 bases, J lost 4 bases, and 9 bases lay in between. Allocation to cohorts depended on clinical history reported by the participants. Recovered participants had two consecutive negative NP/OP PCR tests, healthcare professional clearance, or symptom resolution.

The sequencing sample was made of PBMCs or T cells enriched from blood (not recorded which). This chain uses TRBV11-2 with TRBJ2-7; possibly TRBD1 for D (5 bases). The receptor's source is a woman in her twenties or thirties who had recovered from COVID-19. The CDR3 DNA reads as TGTGCCAGCAGCCCTAGACAGTACGAGCAGTACTTC. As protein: CASSPRQYEQYF.